Listed here are 24 T cell receptor beta chains from one sample, sequenced in a study of shared clonotypes between healthy human individuals. Method: immunoSEQ multiplex PCR; TCRdb's copy keeps in-frame clones and lacks some. The sample shows fewer than 1.4 million clones, around three quarters of them seen only once. Sequencing used memory CD4+ T cells from PBMCs. Stated subset: CD45RA-negative fraction. All receptors derive from a man younger than 35 in good health. Some clones in this sample may be carry-over from other donors' samples.

In this sample, this clone turned up once. The genes are TRBV6-6 and TRBJ1-2; perhaps TRBD1 as D (6 bases). This CDR3 is 13 amino acids long. Germline values: CDR1 MNHNY, CDR2 SVGAGI (reference sequence). V gave up 1 base and J gave up 8 bases, with 11 bases separating them. The CDR3 here is CASSYLGGGGYTF. CDR3 nucleotide sequence: TGTGCCAGCAGTTACTTAGGGGGTGGAGGCTACACCTTC.

This rearrangement joins TRBV7-2 to TRBJ1-2; D is ambiguous. Germline-derived CDR1 and CDR2 are SGHTA and FQGNSA. V was clipped by 4 bases and J by 6 bases, with 15 bases between them. CDR3 length equals 14 residues. CDR3 nucleotide sequence: TGTGCCAGCAGCTCACGGGGTCCCGTCGATGGCTACACCTTC. This translates into CASSSRGPVDGYTF.

The rearrangement joins TRBV27 to TRBJ2-5, with D tentatively TRBD2 (6 bases). The better agreement between TRBJ2-7 and the DNA end casts doubt on the J call. The germline V gene encodes CDR1 MNHEY and CDR2 SMNVEV (reference sequence). The CDR3 is 14 amino acids. The chain's CDR3 is CASGAVGGRDEQYF. Here the CDR3 DNA reads TGTGCCAGCGGTGCCGTCGGGGGTCGAGACGAGCAGTACTTC.

The rearrangement uses TRBV10-1 and TRBJ2-7; possibly TRBD2 for D (5 bases). Germline V gives CDR1 WNHNN, CDR2 SYGVQD (reference sequence). CDR3 length equals 15 residues. V lost 5 bases to trimming and J lost 2 bases, with 16 bases between them. For the CDR3, the DNA is TGCGCCAGCAGTACGGCTTCGGGGTACCCCTACGAGCAGTACTTC. It translates to CASSTASGYPYEQYF.

The chain uses TRBV30 and TRBJ1-2, with 12 bases lining up with TRBD1. The V gene end was trimmed by 0 bases and the J gene end by 8 bases; junction bases not matched to a gene: 10. Looked up from germline, CDR1 is GTSNPN and CDR2 is SVGIG (reference sequence). The CDR3 is 16 residues long. The CDR3 loop reads CAWSVGQGAGVGGYTF. The CDR3 DNA sequence: TGTGCCTGGAGTGTGGGACAGGGGGCCGGGGTCGGAGGCTACACCTTC.

This clone was counted a single time. This CDR3 is CASSWREGREQYF. The CDR3 DNA reads TGTGCCAGCAGTTGGCGGGAAGGTCGAGAGCAGTACTTC. The genes are TRBV27 and TRBJ2-7; tentative D call: TRBD2 (6 bases). Germline V gene data show CDR1 as MNHEY and CDR2 as SMNVEV (reference sequence). This CDR3 is 13 amino acids long. V dropped 4 bases and J dropped 7 bases, with 14 bases sitting between them.

This clone was seen only a few times. The chain couples TRBV30 to TRBJ2-2; tentative D call: TRBD1 (5 bases). Germline CDR1 GTSNPN, CDR2 SVGIG (reference sequence). V was shortened by 2 bases and J by 6 bases, with 10 bases between the two germline ends. This CDR3 is built from 13 residues. In nucleotides, the CDR3 is TGTGCCTGGAGTTCCCTAGGGGCCGGGGAGCTGTTTTTT. This sequence encodes CAWSSLGAGELFF. The full variable domain, its missing parts supplied by reference TRBV30 and TRBJ2-2, is SQTIHQWPATLVQPVGSPLSLECTVEGTSNPNLYWYRQAAGRGLQLLFYSVGIGQISSEVPQNLSASRPQDRQFILSSKKLLLSDSGFYLCAWSSLGAGELFFGEGSRLTVL.

The chain links TRBV7-3 to TRBJ2-2; 7 bases map to TRBD2. The germline gives CDR1 SGHTA, CDR2 FQGTGA. The CDR3 runs 14 residues. The V segment lost 8 bases and the J segment 2 bases; nucleotides outside the gene matches: 5. CDR3 sequence (DNA): TGTGCCAGCGGTGTAGCGGGCAACACCGGGGAGCTGTTTTTT. This encodes CASGVAGNTGELFF.

The gene calls are TRBV28 and TRBJ2-1; D is perhaps TRBD1 (6 bases). From germline, CDR1 is MDHEN and CDR2 SYDVKM. Between the trimmed V and J ends, which lost 10 bases and 8 bases, there was a span of 15 bases. CDR3 size: 12 residues. The CDR3 protein is CANENRVHEQFF. DNA of the CDR3: TGTGCCAACGAGAACAGGGTGCATGAGCAGTTCTTC.

The V and J genes are TRBV25-1 and TRBJ1-4, with D hard to call. Per germline, CDR1 MGHDK and CDR2 SYGVNS. The CDR3 runs to 10 residues. Trimming removed 8 bases from V and 10 bases from J, with 8 bases in between. Here the CDR3 reads CASLGGKLFF. The CDR3 DNA sequence: TGTGCCAGCCTAGGCGGAAAACTGTTTTTT.

Concerning this clone: Other DNA sequences from this sample encode an identical CDR3 as well. J is TRBJ2-3 and V is TRBV11-1; 8 nucleotides line up with TRBD2. The CDR3 has 15 residues. V gave up 2 bases and J gave up 4 bases; unmatched junction bases: 5. The germline V gene has CDR1 SGHAT and CDR2 FQDESV (reference sequence). The CDR3 sequence: CASSLLAGGSDTQYF. The CDR3 region has the DNA TGTGCCAGCAGCTTACTGGCGGGAGGATCAGATACGCAGTATTTT.

The chain has TRBV11-2 and TRBJ1-2; TRBD1 might be the D (5 bases). In germline, CDR1 is SGHAT, CDR2 FQNNGV. The CDR3 is 13 residues long. V lost 0 bases to trimming and J lost 3 bases, with 5 bases between them. CDR3 DNA sequence: TGTGCCAGCAGCTTAGACAGGGACTATGGCTACACCTTC. Translated: CASSLDRDYGYTF.

This sequence joins TRBV2 and TRBJ1-3; no clear D. Germline V lookup: CDR1 SNHLY, CDR2 FYNNEI. CDR3 length: 16 amino acids. Trimming left V 2 bases short and J 2 bases short, with 13 bases between. CDR3 region: CASSESGSWTGNTIYF. CDR3 bases: TGTGCCAGCAGTGAAAGTGGCTCATGGACTGGAAACACCATATATTTT.

The gene calls are TRBV9 and TRBJ1-4, with 11 bases identical to TRBD1. Germline CDR1 reads SGDLS; CDR2 reads YYNGEE. This CDR3 region has 17 residues. Trimming took 3 bases from V and 2 from J; bases not matched to a gene: 6. The CDR3 coding sequence is TGTGCCAGCAGCGGACGGACAGGGGGCGCGACTAATGAAAAACTGTTTTTT. The encoded protein is CASSGRTGGATNEKLFF.

The CDR3 nucleotides are TGCGCCAGCAGCTTGGGAGGCGTGAGGAACATTCAGTACTTC. Protein: CASSLGGVRNIQYF. This chain uses TRBV5-1 with TRBJ2-4; D gene uncertain. V gave up 0 bases and J gave up 7 bases, with 11 bases separating them. Germline V gene lookup returns CDR1 SGHRS and CDR2 YFSETQ. There are 14 residues in the CDR3. Drawing the rest from reference TRBV5-1 and TRBJ2-4, the complete variable domain is KAGVTQTPRYLIKTRGQQVTLSCSPISGHRSVSWYQQTPGQGLQFLFEYFSETQRNKGNFPGRFSGRQFSNSRSEMNVSTLELGDSALYLCASSLGGVRNIQYFGAGTRLSVL.

A word on this clone: This sequence is one base from a far larger clone and is likely a read error. The sample holds other DNA sequences that translate to the same CDR3. V gene TRBV5-1 combines with J gene TRBJ2-5; 7 nucleotides align to TRBD1. Trimming took 4 bases from V and 5 from J; bases not matched to a gene: 2. Germline CDR1 and CDR2: SGHRS and YFSETQ. This CDR3 is 12 amino acids long. The CDR3 here is CASSPQGETQYF. The CDR3 DNA follows: TGCGCCAGCAGCCCACAGGGGGAGACCCAGTACTTC.

This clone turned up a few times. This chain connects TRBV5-6 to TRBJ2-7, with 8 bases identical to TRBD1. Per the germline V gene, CDR1 is SGHDT and CDR2 is YYEEEE. CDR3 length: 14 amino acids. The J segment lost 3 bases and the V segment lost 2 bases, leaving 4 bases of the junction unmatched. CDR3 in amino acids: CASSLRQGIYEQYF. The DNA of the CDR3 is TGTGCCAGCAGCTTACGACAGGGGATCTACGAGCAGTACTTC.

This sequence joins TRBV14 and TRBJ1-1; D gene unclear. Germline CDR1 and CDR2: SGHDN and FVKESK. The CDR3 loop spans 13 amino acids. Trimming took off 5 bases at V and 1 base at J, with 8 bases between the two ends. CDR3 loop: CASSISRNTEAFF. DNA of the CDR3: TGTGCCAGCAGCATTTCAAGGAACACTGAAGCTTTCTTT.

This chain uses TRBV6-6 with TRBJ1-2; D gene uncertain. Germline loops: CDR1 MNHNY, CDR2 SVGAGI (reference sequence). V lost 4 bases and J 8 bases, leaving 14 bases between the germline ends. The CDR3 runs to 13 residues. The CDR3 region has the DNA TGTGCCAGCAGTTCCGGACCGACGAGCGGCTACACCTTC. Translated: CASSSGPTSGYTF.

V and J are TRBV5-6 and TRBJ2-2; D is undetermined. The CDR3 spans 14 residues. V shed 2 bases and J shed 3 bases, with 8 bases lying between them. Germline lookup yields CDR1 SGHDT and CDR2 YYEEEE. In DNA, the CDR3 is TGTGCCAGCAGCTTTTTCCAGTACACCGGGGAGCTGTTTTTT. Protein: CASSFFQYTGELFF.

V usage is TRBV5-1 and J usage is TRBJ1-4; D perhaps matches TRBD1 (5 bases). This CDR3 comprises 16 residues. Germline V gene lookup returns CDR1 SGHRS and CDR2 YFSETQ. Trimming removed 2 bases at V and 2 bases at J, with 13 bases between. CDR3 sequence reads: CASSFQGLGTNEKLFF. CDR3 coding DNA: TGCGCCAGCAGCTTCCAGGGTCTCGGTACTAATGAAAAACTGTTTTTT.

V is TRBV4-3 and J is TRBJ1-2; D might be TRBD1 (5 bases). Germline CDR1 and CDR2: LGHNA and YSLEER. V was cut by 4 bases and J by 3 bases, with 18 bases left in between. This CDR3 contains 16 residues. CDR3 sequence: CASSPTRGRVDYGYTF. The CDR3 nucleotides read TGCGCCAGCAGCCCCACCCGGGGCAGGGTGGACTATGGCTACACCTTC.

The J gene is TRBJ2-6, the V gene TRBV19, with D perhaps given as TRBD1 or TRBD2 (5 bases each). This CDR3 region has 15 residues. V lost 1 base and J 2 bases, leaving 6 bases between the germline ends. Germline CDR1 and CDR2: LNHDA and SQIVND (reference sequence). The CDR3 nucleotides read TGTGCCAGTAGTATAGCGGGACCTGGGGCCAACGTCCTGACTTTC. As protein: CASSIAGPGANVLTF.

The V gene is TRBV14, the J gene TRBJ1-1; weak D call: TRBD1 (5 bases). The V gene lost 4 bases and the J gene lost 5 bases, with 11 bases spanning the gap. This CDR3 has 13 residues. CDR1 is SGHDN, CDR2 FVKESK, per germline. In DNA, the CDR3 is TGTGCCAGCAGCCGAGGGACTCGGACTGAAGCTTTCTTT. Protein: CASSRGTRTEAFF.